This T cell receptor beta chain was profiled in a study of blood T cells in healthy people across ages. Broader study findings: Long-lived donors carried more naive CD4+ cells and greater diversity than aged donors. Changes in expanded clonotypes were possibly confounded, as the CMV status of donors was unknown.

This clonotype has only a few counts. Its cognate antigen is unknown. The J segment lost 3 bases and the V segment lost 3 bases, leaving 2 bases of the junction unmatched. This CDR3 has 14 residues. Germline loops: CDR1 ENHRY, CDR2 SYGVKD. A J-beta primer mix and a sample-barcoded 5' primer were used in a second PCR of about 7 to 12 cycles. Carrying 12 random nucleotides, a template-switch adaptor labeled each individual cDNA molecule. Each CDR3 protein gets one entry after TCRdb re-called the 5' RACE reads with MiXCR. This table holds around 1.1 million distinct CDR3 sequences, 30% to 40% found once. The TCR originated in a man aged 18 to 30 in good health. V and J are TRBV10-3 and TRBJ2-7; 10 nucleotides agree with TRBD1. The sample was blood. The CDR3 sequence is CAISDRTGGYEQYF. The CDR3 DNA reads as TGTGCCATCAGTGACCGGACAGGGGGCTACGAGCAGTACTTC.